This T cell receptor beta chain appears in the sequencing data of a study of blood T cell repertoires in COVID-19. About the study: Collection of acute and convalescent COVID-19 samples took place in the United States, Italy and Spain. The analysed material was cDNA or gDNA that came from T cells, B-cell-depleted T cells, or PBMCs.

Germline V gene data show CDR1 as PRHDT and CDR2 as FYEKMQ (reference sequence). The CDR3 is made up of 16 amino acids. With 2 bases clipped from V and 5 bases from J, the junction kept 6 bases outside the gene matches. The authors' processing: Reference gene primer amplification gave estimated nucleated cell counts. TCRdb's copy holds only in-frame clones and misses some; the assay was immunoSEQ multiplex PCR. V and J calls and clone size follow that table, whereas D and trimming were derived from the DNA. Of approximately 180,000 clones listed, 90% were seen once; the top ten hold 0.45% to 0.65%. This clonotype originated in a man aged 45-65 years with acute or convalescent COVID-19. The chain is built from TRBV13 and TRBJ2-1; 10 nucleotides match TRBD2. The sample taken for sequencing was peripheral blood. The CDR3 coding sequence is TGTGCCAGCAGCTTACGAGCGGGAGGGCCCAACAATGAGCAGTTCTTC. This gives the protein CASSLRAGGPNNEQFF.